This entry features one T cell receptor beta chain sequence. Its target is unknown. The data were obtained in a study of identical twins. Study results and caveats: Possibly, invariant MAIT and iNKT cells partly confounded zero-insertion analyses. The conclusions drew on cross-sectional statistical analysis instead of tracking the same donors. Models underestimated how often monozygotic twins shared out-of-frame TCR alpha. Within cord blood, abundant beta clonotypes carried fewer insertions, but memory repertoires showed no such trend.

Via MiXCR, TCRdb re-called the 5' RACE reads, giving one row per CDR3 protein. Altogether 500,000 to 650,000 distinct CDR3 sequences are present, about 7% being singletons, with the ten largest covering roughly 1.6%. Trimming at V came to 4 bases and at J to 5 bases, leaving 6 bases not matched to a gene. There are 14 residues in the CDR3. Germline V gives CDR1 SGHRS, CDR2 YFSETQ. The sample was also reused in another study, on yellow fever vaccine responses in identical twins.

The specimen sequenced was PBMCs. This sequence joins TRBV5-1 and TRBJ1-1; 9 bases align to TRBD1. The sequence was obtained from a woman younger than 30 in good health. CDR3 loop: CASSVGQGRTEAFF. CDR3 nucleotides: TGCGCCAGCAGCGTGGGACAGGGCCGAACTGAAGCTTTCTTT.